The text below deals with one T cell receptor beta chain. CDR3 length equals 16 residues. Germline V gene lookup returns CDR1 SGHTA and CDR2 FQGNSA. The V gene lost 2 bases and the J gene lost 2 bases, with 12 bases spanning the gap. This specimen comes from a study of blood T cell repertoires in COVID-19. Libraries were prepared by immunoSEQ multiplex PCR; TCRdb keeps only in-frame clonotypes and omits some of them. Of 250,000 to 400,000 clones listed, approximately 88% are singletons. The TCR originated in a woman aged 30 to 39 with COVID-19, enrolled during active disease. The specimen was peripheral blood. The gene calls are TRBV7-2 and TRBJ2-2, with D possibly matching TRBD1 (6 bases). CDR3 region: CASSLYRQANTGELFF. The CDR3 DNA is TGTGCCAGCAGCTTATATCGACAGGCTAACACCGGGGAGCTGTTTTTT.